The present T cell receptor beta chain was sequenced within a study of T-cell memory formation after mild COVID-19. As for the study in general: For the most part, TCR clusters were specific to one donor.

TCRdb reanalysed the 5' RACE reads using MiXCR and keeps one entry per CDR3 protein. Of 100,000 to 150,000 distinct CDR3 sequences listed, about 6.5% are singletons. Concerning this clonotype itself: The antigen remains unidentified.

The CDR3 runs 14 residues. Per the germline V gene, CDR1 is LGHDT and CDR2 is YNNKEL (reference sequence). Trimming cost V 5 bases and J 4 bases, with 14 bases left between them. General observations from the study: There were some responding clones in pre-infection memory, which suggested that cross-reactive memory had joined. Contracting CD4+ clones lay largely in CM and EM, with CD8+ ones residing in EMRA.

Sequencing was performed on PBMCs or a T cell subset sorted from them (not recorded which). The clonotype comes from an adult woman who had mild COVID-19 (a few samples of this study predate the infection). Cell type and time point are not known. The chain recombines TRBV3-1 with TRBJ1-2; a weak D match, TRBD1 (5 bases). For the CDR3, the DNA is TGTGCCAGCAGCTTGGACTGGGGCGGCTATGGCTACACCTTC. It is translated as CASSLDWGGYGYTF.